The sequence of this TCR beta chain was determined in a study of T-cell memory formation after mild COVID-19. Points from the study as a whole: Proof of SARS-CoV-2 specificity was absent for the second-wave clones that crested on day 37. CD4+ bias marked clones expanding day 15 to 37, unlike balanced contracting clones.

Libraries for TCRalpha and TCRbeta carried sample barcodes and unique molecular identifiers via 5'RACE. TCRdb reprocessed the 5' RACE reads with MiXCR, giving one entry per CDR3 protein. In the table there are about 420,000 distinct CDR3 sequences, roughly a quarter of which are singletons. The germline CDR1 and CDR2 sequences are KGHDR and SFDVKD. This CDR3 has 15 amino acids. Trimming took 7 bases from V and 9 from J; bases not matched to a gene: 11. Remarks on this clonotype: Its antigen is unknown.

This chain uses TRBV24-1 with TRBJ2-1; 10 nucleotides line up with TRBD2. The TCR sequence derives from an adult woman who had mild COVID-19 (a few samples of this study predate the infection). Cell type and time point are not known. Sequences were obtained from PBMCs or a T cell subset sorted from them (not recorded which). CDR3 sequence: CATRPTSGERGEQFF. CDR3 DNA sequence: TGTGCCACCAGGCCTACTAGCGGGGAAAGGGGTGAGCAGTTCTTC.